The entry that follows covers one TCR beta chain sequence. From germline, CDR1 is LNHDA and CDR2 SQIVND (reference sequence). The CDR3 totals 15 residues. V shed 3 bases and J shed 2 bases, with 11 bases lying between them. This specimen belongs to a study of blood T cell repertoires in COVID-19. Study context: Specimens from acute and convalescent COVID-19 originated in the United States, Italy and Spain. T cells, B-cell-depleted T cells, or PBMCs supplied cDNA or gDNA.

The assay was immunoSEQ multiplex PCR, and TCRdb's table has in-frame clones only and misses some. The data contain over 150,000 clones, 80% to 90% of them seen just once; the ten biggest clones take up 1.1%. The chain uses TRBV19 and TRBJ1-5; D is ambiguous. Sequenced input: peripheral blood. The sequence derives from a man aged 25 to 40 with acute or convalescent COVID-19. The CDR3 protein is CASSMSASGNQPQHF. CDR3 coding DNA: TGTGCCAGTAGTATGTCAGCTAGCGGCAATCAGCCCCAGCATTTT.